These 24 T cell receptor beta chains were sequenced from one sample in a study of radiotherapy plus CTLA-4 blockade in lung cancer (dated by TCRdb to the late 2010s). Receptor libraries were prepared by the immunoSEQ multiplex PCR assay. In TCRdb, the immuneACCESS table is reduced to in-frame sequences with V and J assigned. These tables do not hold every clone; where another copy was compared, an unresolved V gene accounts for under half, and the others remain unexplained. Across this sample there are around 80,000 clones, with roughly 80% seen only once. The top ten constitute approximately 0.8% of the sample. The sequencing here drew on peripheral blood, taken from a patient treated with radiotherapy plus ipilimumab. These receptors came from a human donor with non-small cell lung cancer who had stable disease on radiotherapy plus ipilimumab.

V gene TRBV7-8 combines with J gene TRBJ1-6; D is perhaps TRBD1 (5 bases). Per the germline V gene, CDR1 is SGHVS and CDR2 is FQNEAQ. Trimming cost V 4 bases and J 3 bases, with 16 bases left between them. The CDR3 runs 17 residues. Written as DNA, the CDR3 is TGTGCCAGCAGCTCGGGGGTACGGGTTGGCTATAATTCACCCCTCCACTTT. Translated, it gives CASSSGVRVGYNSPLHF.

The V and J genes are TRBV9 and TRBJ1-1; D is perhaps TRBD1 (5 bases). The V gene lost 0 bases and the J gene lost 1 base, with 7 bases spanning the gap. Germline CDR1 SGDLS, CDR2 YYNGEE. This CDR3 is built from 14 residues. In nucleotides, the CDR3 is TGTGCCAGCAGCGTAGCGGGGCAGAACACTGAAGCTTTCTTT. Translation: CASSVAGQNTEAFF.

The chain links TRBV7-9 to TRBJ1-6; D perhaps matches TRBD1 (6 bases). The CDR3 sequence is 16 residues long. Germline loops: CDR1 SEHNR, CDR2 FQNEAQ (reference sequence). The V end lost 1 base, the J end lost 5 bases, and 12 bases lay between the germline ends. The CDR3 spells CASSLGGQRNNSPLHF. DNA of the CDR3: TGTGCCAGCAGCTTAGGAGGACAGAGGAATAATTCACCCCTCCACTTT.

The chain joins TRBV2 to TRBJ2-7; the match to TRBD2 covers 10 bases. This CDR3 has 15 residues. Germline CDR1 and CDR2: SNHLY and FYNNEI. V shed 5 bases and J 1 base; nucleotides not matched to a gene: 5. CDR3 region: CASSQEREGSYEQYF. The CDR3 region has the DNA TGTGCCAGCAGTCAGGAGCGGGAGGGTTCCTACGAGCAGTACTTC.

This rearrangement joins TRBV20-1 to TRBJ1-1; D is uncertain. Germline V lookup: CDR1 DFQATT, CDR2 SNEGSKA (reference sequence). The V end was cut by 2 bases, the J end by 5 bases, with 6 bases between. The CDR3 runs to 11 residues. The CDR3 coding sequence is TGCAGTGCTAGACCGGGGACTGAAGCTTTCTTT. Translated, it gives CSARPGTEAFF.

This clone has a handful of counts. The junction differs from germline at one of its ends, possibly a read error. CDR3 sequence: CASSKGDYRRHF. The CDR3 DNA reads TGTGCCAGCTCAAAGGGGGACTACCGGCGCCATTTT. This chain joins TRBV27 and TRBJ2-3; D possibly corresponds to TRBD2 (7 bases). The CDR3 runs 12 residues. CDR1 is MNHEY, CDR2 SMNVEV, per germline (reference sequence).

The rearrangement links TRBV5-6 to TRBJ1-1; D is unclear. The germline V gene encodes CDR1 SGHDT and CDR2 YYEEEE. The germline V and J ends were trimmed by 4 bases and 5 bases, with 12 bases remaining between them. The CDR3 covers 13 residues. Here the CDR3 DNA reads TGTGCCAGCAGCCAGACAACCCGGACTGAAGCTTTCTTT. Amino acids: CASSQTTRTEAFF.

The rearrangement joins TRBV7-9 to TRBJ1-4; maybe TRBD1 (6 bases). CDR1 and CDR2 from the germline V gene are SEHNR and FQNEAQ (reference sequence). The V end lost 4 bases, the J end lost 3 bases, and 9 bases lay between the germline ends. This CDR3 contains 14 residues. The CDR3 DNA is TGTGCCAGCAGCTCCCGGACAGCTAATGAAAAACTGTTTTTT. As protein: CASSSRTANEKLFF.

The chain uses TRBV7-3 and TRBJ2-1; D remains ambiguous. V shed 4 bases and J shed 4 bases, with 8 bases lying between them. Germline CDR1 and CDR2: SGHTA and FQGTGA. This CDR3 comprises 13 residues. The CDR3 sequence is CASSYLPYNEQFF. CDR3 coding DNA: TGTGCCAGCAGCTACCTTCCTTACAATGAGCAGTTCTTC.

The J gene is TRBJ2-7, the V gene TRBV19; 7 nucleotides match TRBD2. V was pared by 5 bases and J by 9 bases, with 16 bases of the junction left unmatched. Germline loops: CDR1 LNHDA, CDR2 SQIVND (reference sequence). This CDR3 contains 15 residues. The CDR3 spells CASSPSGIYLRGQYF. For the CDR3, the DNA is TGTGCCAGTAGTCCTAGCGGCATATACCTACGAGGGCAGTACTTC.

CDR3 coding DNA: TGTGCCAGCAGTTTACTGGGTCAGCCCCAGCATTTT. Protein product: CASSLLGQPQHF. V and J are TRBV27 and TRBJ1-5; D call uncertain. Per germline, CDR1 MNHEY and CDR2 SMNVEV (reference sequence). CDR3 length: 12 residues. V dropped 2 bases and J dropped 6 bases, with 5 bases sitting between them.

The chain employs TRBV7-9 and TRBJ2-6; no clear D gene. Looked up from germline, CDR1 is SEHNR and CDR2 is FQNEAQ (reference sequence). The CDR3 has 16 residues. The V end lost 5 bases, the J end lost 0 bases, and 11 bases lay between the germline ends. CDR3 DNA: TGTGCCAGCAGCGTTCCAGGAAACTCTGGGGCCAACGTCCTGACTTTC. Its translation: CASSVPGNSGANVLTF.

This clone was recorded only once. The J gene is TRBJ2-2, the V gene TRBV28; 9 bases line up with TRBD1. CDR3 length equals 17 residues. CDR1 MDHEN and CDR2 SYDVKM come from the germline V gene. Germline trimming cut 1 base from V and 2 bases from J; bases unmatched to any gene: 5. The CDR3: CASSLSGQGFNTGELFF. Here the CDR3 DNA reads TGTGCCAGCAGTTTATCGGGACAGGGTTTCAACACCGGGGAGCTGTTTTTT. Full variable domain (outside the CDR3, taken from reference TRBV28 and TRBJ2-2): DVKVTQSSRYLVKRTGEKVFLECVQDMDHENMFWYRQDPGLGLRLIYFSYDVKMKEKGDIPEGYSVSREKKERFSLILESASTNQTSMYLCASSLSGQGFNTGELFFGEGSRLTVL.

This rearrangement joins TRBV29-1 to TRBJ1-1, with D perhaps TRBD1 (5 bases). The V end was cut by 4 bases, the J end by 0 bases, with 9 bases between. CDR1 is SQVTM and CDR2 is ANQGSEA in the germline V gene. The CDR3 has 13 residues. The CDR3 nucleotides read TGCAGCGTTGGCGGGGCGGTGAACACTGAAGCTTTCTTT. This codes for CSVGGAVNTEAFF.

The chain joins TRBV6-6 to TRBJ1-5; D perhaps matches TRBD1 (5 bases). V lost 3 bases and J lost 13, with 16 bases in between. Germline V gives CDR1 MNHNY, CDR2 SVGAGI (reference sequence). The CDR3 is 13 amino acids. The CDR3 here is CASSYRQHGNQHF. The CDR3 DNA reads as TGTGCCAGCAGTTATAGACAGCATGGAAATCAGCATTTT.

V usage is TRBV6-8 and J usage is TRBJ2-7; D call uncertain. The V and J ends lost 6 bases and 6 bases respectively, with 18 bases between them. The CDR3 is 14 residues long. CDR1 is MNHGY, CDR2 SAAAGT, per germline. CDR3 bases: TGTGCCAGCAGAAGGGATTCTGTCATAGGCGAGCAGTACTTC. It is translated as CASRRDSVIGEQYF.

The chain has TRBV19 and TRBJ1-2; TRBD1 aligns across 7 bases. The V gene's germline CDR1 is LNHDA and CDR2 SQIVND (reference sequence). CDR3 length: 16 amino acids. V was clipped by 10 bases and J by 4 bases; unmatched bases: 18. CDR3 sequence reads: CATYPTATGTVYGYTF. CDR3 sequence (DNA): TGTGCCACCTATCCAACCGCCACCGGGACAGTCTATGGCTACACCTTC.

The rearrangement joins TRBV5-4 to TRBJ2-2; 10 nucleotides agree with TRBD2. There are 15 residues in the CDR3. J was trimmed by 4 bases and V by 2 bases; bases with no gene match: 2. CDR1 SGHNT and CDR2 YYREEE come from the germline V gene (reference sequence). CDR3 amino acids: CASSLAGGITGELFF. The CDR3 DNA reads as TGTGCCAGCAGCTTAGCGGGGGGGATCACCGGGGAGCTGTTTTTT.

The chain has TRBV11-2 and TRBJ1-4; 7 positions agree with TRBD1. J lost 7 bases, V lost 5 bases, and 4 bases had no gene match. This CDR3 comprises 13 residues. Germline-derived CDR1 and CDR2 are SGHAT and FQNNGV. In DNA form, the CDR3 reads TGTGCCAGCAGCAGAGGACAGGTTGAAAAACTGTTTTTT. Its protein is CASSRGQVEKLFF.

J is TRBJ2-2 and V is TRBV14; no reliable D call. Trimming took off 6 bases at V and 4 bases at J, with 9 bases between the two ends. CDR3 size: 13 residues. Per the germline V gene, CDR1 is SGHDN and CDR2 is FVKESK. CDR3 nucleotides: TGTGCCAGCAGTCCCTCTATCACCGGGGAGCTGTTTTTT. This gives the protein CASSPSITGELFF.

The CDR3 DNA reads as TGTGCCAGCAGCTTAGGTATTATGGCATCCTCTGGAAACACCATATATTTT. The encoded protein is CASSLGIMASSGNTIYF. The V gene is TRBV7-8, the J gene TRBJ1-3; no definite D call. CDR1 SGHVS and CDR2 FQNEAQ come from the germline V gene. This CDR3 is 17 amino acids long. Deletions cut 1 base from V and 0 bases from J, with 13 bases between.

The J gene is TRBJ2-5, the V gene TRBV10-3; D uncertain. V lost 3 bases and J lost 3, with 8 bases in between. The CDR3 runs 13 residues. Germline V gives CDR1 ENHRY, CDR2 SYGVKD. CDR3 sequence: CAISEVLKETQYF. The CDR3 DNA reads TGTGCCATCAGTGAAGTGTTAAAAGAGACCCAGTACTTC.

J is TRBJ2-2 and V is TRBV10-1; 8 nucleotides line up with TRBD1. The germline gives CDR1 WNHNN, CDR2 SYGVQD (reference sequence). The CDR3 covers 15 residues. Germline trimming cut 6 bases from V and 1 base from J; bases unmatched to any gene: 4. The CDR3: CASSSGTGNTGELFF. CDR3 DNA: TGCGCCAGCAGCTCCGGGACAGGGAACACCGGGGAGCTGTTTTTT.

The chain employs TRBV5-1 and TRBJ2-7; 8 bases align to TRBD1. The germline V gene has CDR1 SGHRS and CDR2 YFSETQ. Trimming took 3 bases from V and 3 from J; bases not matched to a gene: 5. CDR3 size: 14 residues. The CDR3 region is CASSSIDRGYEQYF. The DNA for the CDR3 is TGCGCCAGCAGCTCAATTGACAGGGGCTACGAGCAGTACTTC.